The T cell receptor beta chain under discussion was sequenced for a study of blood T cell repertoires in COVID-19. On the study more broadly: In each case, the material was cDNA or gDNA derived from T cells, B-cell-depleted T cells, or PBMCs.

V lost 5 bases and J lost 3; bases outside the gene matches: 5. The CDR3 runs to 15 residues. Germline V gives CDR1 MNHEY, CDR2 SMNVEV (reference sequence). Followed longitudinally, the Seattle patients had been enrolled during active infection. In the source study's methods: How many nucleated cells were present was estimated from reference gene primer amplification. The protocol was immunoSEQ multiplex PCR, while the TCRdb copy is restricted to in-frame clones and leaves out a portion. That table is the source of V, J and clone size, and D and trimming were worked out from the DNA. Of some 390,000 clones listed, more than 75% are singletons.

This TCR was recovered from a woman aged 60 to 75 with COVID-19, enrolled during active disease. The sample taken for sequencing was peripheral blood. This chain connects TRBV27 to TRBJ1-2, with 11 bases that match TRBD1. The CDR3 bases are TGTGCCAGCAGTCCTGGACAGGGGGCGGACTATGGCTACACCTTC. It specifies CASSPGQGADYGYTF.